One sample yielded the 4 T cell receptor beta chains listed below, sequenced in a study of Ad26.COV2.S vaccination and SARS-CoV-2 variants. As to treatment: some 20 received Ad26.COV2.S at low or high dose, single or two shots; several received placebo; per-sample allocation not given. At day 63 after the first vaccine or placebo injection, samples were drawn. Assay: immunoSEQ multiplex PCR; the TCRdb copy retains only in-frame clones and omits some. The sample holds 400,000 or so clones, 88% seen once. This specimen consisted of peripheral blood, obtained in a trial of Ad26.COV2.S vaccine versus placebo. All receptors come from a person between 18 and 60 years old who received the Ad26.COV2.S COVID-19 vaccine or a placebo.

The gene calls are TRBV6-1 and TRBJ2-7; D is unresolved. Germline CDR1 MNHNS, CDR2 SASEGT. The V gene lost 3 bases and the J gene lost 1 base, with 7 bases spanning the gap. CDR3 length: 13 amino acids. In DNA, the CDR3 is TGTGCCAGCAGTGAGGTCAGATCCTACGAGCAGTACTTC. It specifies CASSEVRSYEQYF.

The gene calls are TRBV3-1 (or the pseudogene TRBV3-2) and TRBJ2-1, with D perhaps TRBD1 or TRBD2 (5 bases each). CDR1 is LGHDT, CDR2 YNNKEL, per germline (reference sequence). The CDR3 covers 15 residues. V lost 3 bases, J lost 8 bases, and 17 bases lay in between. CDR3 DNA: TGTGCCAGCAGCCAGGGACCCGGGCGGAGTGATGAGCAGTTCTTC. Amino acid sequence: CASSQGPGRSDEQFF.

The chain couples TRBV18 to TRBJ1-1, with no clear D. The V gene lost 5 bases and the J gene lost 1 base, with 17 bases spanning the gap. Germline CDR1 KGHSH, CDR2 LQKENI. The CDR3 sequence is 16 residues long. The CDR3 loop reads CASSSSTGRANTEAFF. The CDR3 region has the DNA TGTGCCAGCTCATCTAGTACCGGACGGGCGAACACTGAAGCTTTCTTT.

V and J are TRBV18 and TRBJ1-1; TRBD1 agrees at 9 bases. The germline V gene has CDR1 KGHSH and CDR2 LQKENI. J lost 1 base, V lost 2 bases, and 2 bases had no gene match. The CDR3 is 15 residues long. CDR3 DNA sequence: TGTGCCAGCTCACCAATGGACAGGGGGAACACTGAAGCTTTCTTT. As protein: CASSPMDRGNTEAFF.